Listed below are T cell receptor beta chains from one sample, sequenced in a study of blood T cell repertoires in COVID-19. Produced via immunoSEQ multiplex PCR; TCRdb's table is partial and in-frame only. This sample has 300,000 to 450,000 clones, with 85% found just once. Material for sequencing was peripheral blood. These receptors were collected from a woman in her late teens or twenties with acute or convalescent COVID-19. Both conserved end residues are part of each CDR3. The D gene is left open where the match is weak. Clone sizes are given selectively: once, few, many, or a class where the clone is expanded.

>TRBJ1-5|TRBD1|TRBV7-8|-
CASSQDRGRQPQHF
TGTGCCAGCAGCCAAGACAGGGGGCGTCAGCCCCAGCATTTT
>TRBJ2-5|-|TRBV5-6|-
CASSLGGPQYF
TGTGCCAGCAGCTTGGGGGGGCCCCAGTACTTC
>TRBJ1-2|TRBD1|TRBV12-3/TRBV12-4|many
CASSLQGEGYTF
TGTGCCAGCAGTTTACAGGGGGAGGGCTACACCTTC
>TRBJ1-2|TRBD1|TRBV5-1|-
CASSNDRVDGYTF
TGCGCCAGCAGCAACGACAGGGTGGATGGCTACACCTTC
>TRBJ2-1|TRBD2|TRBV5-1|-
CASSEGLAGGYNEQFF
TGCGCCAGCAGCGAGGGACTAGCGGGAGGGTACAATGAGCAGTTCTTC
>TRBJ1-5|TRBD1|TRBV5-8|-
CASSPDREDNQPQHF
TGTGCCAGCAGCCCTGACAGGGAGGACAATCAGCCCCAGCATTTT
>TRBJ1-2|-|TRBV4-1|-
CASSLPWEGDNYGYTF
TGCGCCAGCAGCCTTCCCTGGGAGGGGGACAACTATGGCTACACCTTC
>TRBJ1-3|-|TRBV30|-
CAWSVLSGNTIYF
TGTGCCTGGAGTGTCCTCTCTGGAAACACCATATATTTT
>TRBJ1-2|-|TRBV7-2|-
CALLERIPIYGYTF
TGTGCCCTTCTTGAGCGCATCCCCATCTATGGCTACACCTTC
>TRBJ1-5|-|TRBV6-5|few
CASSYEGRSNQPQHF
TGTGCCAGCAGTTACGAGGGTAGGAGCAATCAGCCCCAGCATTTT
>TRBJ1-2|TRBD1|TRBV12-3/TRBV12-4|-
CASTKGQGSGYTF
TGTGCCAGCACCAAGGGACAGGGCAGCGGCTACACCTTC
>TRBJ2-1|-|TRBV6-6|-
CASTNELGGFF
TGTGCCAGCACAAACGAGCTAGGCGGCTTCTTC
>TRBJ2-2|TRBD2|TRBV9|-
CASSPWTSDAGELFF
TGTGCCAGCAGCCCCTGGACTAGCGACGCCGGGGAGCTGTTTTTT
>TRBJ1-1|-|TRBV28|-
CASSLNSGRGVNTEAFF
TGTGCCAGCAGTTTAAATTCTGGGCGGGGGGTGAACACTGAAGCTTTCTTT
>TRBJ1-6|-|TRBV2|once
CASTRGVSPLHF
TGTGCCAGCACCCGGGGAGTTTCACCCCTCCACTTT
>TRBJ2-7|-|TRBV5-1|-
CASSLAGREGVDEQYF
TGCGCCAGCAGCTTGGCGGGGCGGGAAGGAGTCGACGAGCAGTACTTC
>TRBJ1-2|TRBD1|TRBV10-2|-
CASSALGTGGNYGYTF
TGCGCCAGCAGTGCTTTGGGGACAGGGGGCAACTATGGCTACACCTTC
>TRBJ1-3|-|TRBV6-2/TRBV6-3|-
CASSYDRKTNIYF
TGTGCCAGCAGTTATGACAGGAAAACAAACATATATTTT
>TRBJ2-1|-|TRBV15|-
CATSRAGIAPGHEQFF
TGTGCCACCAGCAGGGCAGGAATAGCGCCGGGCCATGAGCAGTTCTTC
>TRBJ2-5|TRBD1|TRBV4-2|-
CASSQDGGTGRFQETQYF
TGTGCCAGCAGCCAAGATGGAGGGACAGGGAGGTTTCAAGAGACCCAGTACTTC
>TRBJ2-7|-|TRBV28|few
CASTKQREPYEQYF
TGTGCCAGCACGAAGCAGAGGGAACCCTACGAGCAGTACTTC
>TRBJ2-1|-|TRBV5-1|once
CASSLGAAGSYNEQFF
TGCGCCAGCAGCTTGGGTGCAGCAGGGTCCTACAATGAGCAGTTCTTC
>TRBJ1-4|TRBD1|TRBV5-1|-
CASSEGTGNEKLFF
TGCGCCAGCAGCGAGGGGACAGGCAATGAAAAACTGTTTTTT
>TRBJ1-5|-|TRBV7-9|-
CASSHDRSGQPQHF
TGTGCCAGCAGCCATGACAGGTCGGGTCAGCCCCAGCATTTT
>TRBJ2-3|-|TRBV21-1|-
CASPNSHTRSNLTSTDTQYF
TGTGCCAGCCCTAACTCCCATACTAGATCGAACCTAACTAGCACAGATACGCAGTATTTT
>TRBJ2-5|-|TRBV7-3|-
CASSSAGGETQYF
TGTGCCAGCAGCTCCGCCGGCGGGGAGACCCAGTACTTC
>TRBJ2-7|-|TRBV29-1|-
CSVESTVSAYEQYF
TGCAGCGTTGAGTCCACAGTCTCGGCCTACGAGCAGTACTTC
>TRBJ1-1|-|TRBV19|-
CASSIGGMTEAFF
TGTGCCAGTAGTATAGGGGGCATGACTGAAGCTTTCTTT
>TRBJ1-1|TRBD1|TRBV4-1|-
CASSQYRGQNTEAFF
TGCGCCAGCAGCCAATACAGGGGGCAGAACACTGAAGCTTTCTTT
>TRBJ2-3|TRBD1|TRBV6-5|-
CASSSQGEPTDTQYF
TGTGCCAGCAGTTCCCAGGGGGAGCCCACAGATACGCAGTATTTT
>TRBJ1-2|-|TRBV9|-
CASSDRFFLGGYTF
TGTGCCAGCAGCGACCGCTTTTTCCTCGGTGGCTACACCTTC
>TRBJ2-1|TRBD1|TRBV7-3|-
CASSPEGQPNNEQFF
TGTGCCAGCAGCCCCGAGGGACAGCCTAACAATGAGCAGTTCTTC
>TRBJ1-5|-|TRBV15|-
CATARQLNQPQHF
TGTGCCACCGCTAGACAGCTCAATCAGCCCCAGCATTTT
>TRBJ1-6|TRBD1|TRBV7-2|-
CASSFPTGYQNSPLHF
TGTGCCAGCAGCTTCCCGACAGGGTATCAAAATTCACCCCTCCACTTT
>TRBJ2-2|-|TRBV21-1|-
CASSMTGGKPTGELFF
TGTGCCAGCAGCATGACTGGGGGGAAGCCCACCGGGGAGCTGTTTTTT
>TRBJ2-2|TRBD2|TRBV28|-
CASSVGRAGAGELFF
TGTGCCAGCAGCGTCGGGAGGGCCGGGGCCGGGGAGCTGTTTTTT
>TRBJ2-7|TRBD1|TRBV12-3/TRBV12-4|-
CASSPGQGREQYF
TGTGCCAGCAGCCCCGGACAGGGACGCGAGCAGTACTTC
>TRBJ2-4|-|TRBV21-1|-
CASSKSADCQTHRFMDIQYF
TGTGCCAGCAGCAAATCGGCGGACTGCCAAACCCACCGATTTATGGACATTCAGTACTTC
>TRBJ2-4|TRBD1|TRBV12-3/TRBV12-4|once
CASSSGTGHIQYF
TGTGCCAGCAGTTCCGGGACAGGGCACATTCAGTACTTC
>TRBJ1-2|-|TRBV24-1|once
CATSVGSNYGYTF
TGTGCCACCAGTGTCGGGTCTAACTATGGCTACACCTTC
>TRBJ2-2|-|TRBV10-3|-
CAIRYSNTGELFF
TGTGCCATCAGGTACTCGAACACCGGGGAGCTGTTTTTT
>TRBJ1-1|-|TRBV7-6|-
CASSLRSRAGETRTEAFF
TGTGCCAGCAGCTTAAGATCACGGGCAGGGGAAACTCGCACTGAAGCTTTCTTT
>TRBJ2-1|TRBD1|TRBV12-5|-
CASGGDRVYNEQFF
TGTGCTAGTGGCGGGGACAGGGTTTACAATGAGCAGTTCTTC
>TRBJ1-6|-|TRBV19|once
CASSIGSSNSPLHF
TGTGCCAGTAGTATCGGGTCTAGCAATTCACCCCTCCACTTT
>TRBJ1-2|-|TRBV6-2/TRBV6-3|-
CASSSPARGWGYGYTF
TGTGCCAGCAGTTCCCCCGCCAGGGGCTGGGGCTATGGCTACACCTTC
>TRBJ1-2|TRBD1|TRBV2|-
CASSEVGQANYGYTF
TGTGCCAGCAGTGAAGTTGGACAGGCTAACTATGGCTACACCTTC
>TRBJ1-6|-|TRBV5-1|-
CASSPDGGSYNSPLHF
TGCGCCAGCAGCCCGGATGGGGGGTCCTATAATTCACCCCTCCACTTT
>TRBJ1-1|TRBD1|TRBV6-5|-
CASGGRGFTEAFF
TGTGCCAGCGGAGGCAGGGGGTTTACTGAAGCTTTCTTT
>TRBJ2-3|-|TRBV24-1|-
CATSDLAGDTQYF
TGTGCCACCAGTGATTTAGCGGGAGATACGCAGTATTTT
>TRBJ2-7|-|TRBV6-5|-
CASSLQVSYEQYF
TGTGCCAGCAGTTTACAGGTCTCCTACGAGCAGTACTTC
>TRBJ2-7|-|TRBV11-1|few
CASSLRGAGNYEQYF
TGTGCCAGCAGCCTACGGGGGGCAGGTAACTACGAGCAGTACTTC